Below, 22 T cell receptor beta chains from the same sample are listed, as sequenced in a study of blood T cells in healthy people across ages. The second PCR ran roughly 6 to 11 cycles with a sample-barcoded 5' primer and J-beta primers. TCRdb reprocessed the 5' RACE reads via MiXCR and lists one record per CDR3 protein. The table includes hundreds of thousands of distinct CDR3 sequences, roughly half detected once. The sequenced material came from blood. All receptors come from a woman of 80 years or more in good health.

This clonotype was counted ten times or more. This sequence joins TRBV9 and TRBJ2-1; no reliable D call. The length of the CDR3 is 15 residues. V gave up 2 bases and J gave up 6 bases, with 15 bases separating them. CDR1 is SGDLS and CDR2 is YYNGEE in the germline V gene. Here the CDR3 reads CASSVETTGSNEQFF. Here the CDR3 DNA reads TGTGCCAGCAGCGTGGAGACCACTGGGTCCAATGAGCAGTTCTTC.

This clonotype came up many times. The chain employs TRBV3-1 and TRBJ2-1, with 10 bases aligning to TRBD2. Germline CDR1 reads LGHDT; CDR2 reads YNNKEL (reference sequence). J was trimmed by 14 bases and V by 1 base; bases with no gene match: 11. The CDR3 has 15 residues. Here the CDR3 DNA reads TGTGCCAGCAGCCAAGCCGGGACTAGCGTCGGAGAAAAGTTCTTC. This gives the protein CASSQAGTSVGEKFF.

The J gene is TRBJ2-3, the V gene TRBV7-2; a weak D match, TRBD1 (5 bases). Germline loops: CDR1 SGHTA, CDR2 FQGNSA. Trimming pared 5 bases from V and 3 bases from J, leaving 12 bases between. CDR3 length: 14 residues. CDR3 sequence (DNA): TGTGCCAGCAGCGCCGGACCAGGGACAGATACGCAGTATTTT. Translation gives CASSAGPGTDTQYF.

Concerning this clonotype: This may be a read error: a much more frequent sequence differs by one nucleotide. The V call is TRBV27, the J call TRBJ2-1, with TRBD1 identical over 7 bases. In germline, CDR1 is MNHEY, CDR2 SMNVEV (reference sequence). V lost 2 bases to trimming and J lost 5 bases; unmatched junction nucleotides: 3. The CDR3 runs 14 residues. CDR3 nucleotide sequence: TGTGCCAGCAGTTTACAGAGGGGGCACAATGAGCAGTTCTTC. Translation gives CASSLQRGHNEQFF.

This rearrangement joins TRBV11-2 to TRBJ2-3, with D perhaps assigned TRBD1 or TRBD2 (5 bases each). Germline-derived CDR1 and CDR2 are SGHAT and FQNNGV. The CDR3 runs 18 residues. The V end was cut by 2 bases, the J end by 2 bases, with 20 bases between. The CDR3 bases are TGTGCCAGCAGCTTATGGGGACCTCGGTTTAAGAACACAGATACGCAGTATTTT. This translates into CASSLWGPRFKNTDTQYF.

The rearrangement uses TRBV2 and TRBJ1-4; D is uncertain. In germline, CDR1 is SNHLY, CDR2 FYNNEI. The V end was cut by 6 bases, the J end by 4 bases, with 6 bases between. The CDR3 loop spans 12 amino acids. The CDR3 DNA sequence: TGTGCCAGCAGCCTATATAATGAAAAACTGTTTTTT. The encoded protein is CASSLYNEKLFF.

CDR3 protein: CASKAQLDQPQHF. CDR3 DNA sequence: TGCGCCAGCAAAGCGCAGTTGGATCAGCCCCAGCATTTT. V gene TRBV5-1 combines with J gene TRBJ1-5; the D is unclear. The germline gives CDR1 SGHRS, CDR2 YFSETQ. V shed 6 bases and J shed 5 bases, with 12 bases lying between them. The CDR3 runs 13 residues.

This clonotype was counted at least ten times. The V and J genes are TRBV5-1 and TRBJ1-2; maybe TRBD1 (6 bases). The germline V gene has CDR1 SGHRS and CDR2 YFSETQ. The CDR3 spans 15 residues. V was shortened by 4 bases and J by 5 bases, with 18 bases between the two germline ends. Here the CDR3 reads CASSPPAQTGYGYTF. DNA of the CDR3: TGCGCCAGCAGCCCACCCGCTCAGACAGGATATGGCTACACCTTC.

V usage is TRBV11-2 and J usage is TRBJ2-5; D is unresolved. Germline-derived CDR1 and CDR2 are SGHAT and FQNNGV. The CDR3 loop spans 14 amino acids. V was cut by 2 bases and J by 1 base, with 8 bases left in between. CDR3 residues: CASSLPRAQETQYF. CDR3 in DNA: TGTGCCAGCAGCTTACCCCGGGCCCAAGAGACCCAGTACTTC.

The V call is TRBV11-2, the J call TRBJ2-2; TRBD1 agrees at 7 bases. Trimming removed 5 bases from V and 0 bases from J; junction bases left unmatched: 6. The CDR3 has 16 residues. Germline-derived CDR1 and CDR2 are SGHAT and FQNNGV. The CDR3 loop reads CASSGRTGSNTGELFF. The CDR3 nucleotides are TGTGCCAGCAGCGGGCGGACAGGCTCGAACACCGGGGAGCTGTTTTTT.

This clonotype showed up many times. CDR3 coding DNA: TGCAGCGTTGTTGACAGGGAAAAAAACATTCAGTACTTC. Translation: CSVVDREKNIQYF. The J gene is TRBJ2-4, the V gene TRBV29-1; 7 bases align to TRBD1. Germline assignment: CDR1 SQVTM and CDR2 ANQGSEA. This CDR3 region has 13 residues. Trimming cost V 4 bases and J 4 bases; bases outside gene matches: 4. The variable domain in full, completed from reference TRBV29-1 and TRBJ2-4, reads SAVISQKPSRDICQRGTSLTIQCQVDSQVTMMFWYRQQPGQSLTLIATANQGSEATYESGFVIDKFPISRPNLTFSTLTVSNMSPEDSSIYLCSVVDREKNIQYFGAGTRLSVL.

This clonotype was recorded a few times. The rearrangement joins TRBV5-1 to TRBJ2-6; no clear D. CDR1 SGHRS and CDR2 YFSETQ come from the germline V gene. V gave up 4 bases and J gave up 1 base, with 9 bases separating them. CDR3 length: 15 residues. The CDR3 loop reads CASSLVQSGANVLTF. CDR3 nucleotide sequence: TGCGCCAGCAGCCTCGTCCAATCTGGGGCCAACGTCCTGACTTTC. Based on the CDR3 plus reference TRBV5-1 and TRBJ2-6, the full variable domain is KAGVTQTPRYLIKTRGQQVTLSCSPISGHRSVSWYQQTPGQGLQFLFEYFSETQRNKGNFPGRFSGRQFSNSRSEMNVSTLELGDSALYLCASSLVQSGANVLTFGAGSRLTVL.

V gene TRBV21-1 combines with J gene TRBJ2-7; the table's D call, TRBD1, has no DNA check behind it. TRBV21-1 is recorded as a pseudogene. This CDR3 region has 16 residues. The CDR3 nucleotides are TGTGCCAGCAGCGCTTACCGGGACAACCCTTCCTACGAGCAGTACTTC. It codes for CASSAYRDNPSYEQYF.

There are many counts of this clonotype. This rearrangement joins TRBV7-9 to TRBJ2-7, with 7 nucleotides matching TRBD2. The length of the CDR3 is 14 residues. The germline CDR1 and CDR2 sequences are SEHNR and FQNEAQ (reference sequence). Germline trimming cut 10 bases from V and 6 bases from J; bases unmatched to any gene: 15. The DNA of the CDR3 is TGTGCCATCAAATCAGCGGGATGGCAGGGCGAGCAGTACTTC. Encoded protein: CAIKSAGWQGEQYF.

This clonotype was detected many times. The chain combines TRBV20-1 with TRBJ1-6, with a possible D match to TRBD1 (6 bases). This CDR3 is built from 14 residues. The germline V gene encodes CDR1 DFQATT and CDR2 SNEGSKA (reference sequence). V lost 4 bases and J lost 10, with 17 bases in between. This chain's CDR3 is CSATRGGFGSPLHF. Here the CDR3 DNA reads TGCAGTGCTACCCGAGGGGGGTTCGGATCACCCCTCCACTTT.

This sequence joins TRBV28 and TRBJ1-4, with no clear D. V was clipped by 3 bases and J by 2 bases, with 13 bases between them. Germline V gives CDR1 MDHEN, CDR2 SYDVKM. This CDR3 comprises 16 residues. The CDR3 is CASSFSLGSTNEKLFF. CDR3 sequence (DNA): TGTGCCAGCAGTTTTTCCCTGGGTTCGACTAATGAAAAACTGTTTTTT.

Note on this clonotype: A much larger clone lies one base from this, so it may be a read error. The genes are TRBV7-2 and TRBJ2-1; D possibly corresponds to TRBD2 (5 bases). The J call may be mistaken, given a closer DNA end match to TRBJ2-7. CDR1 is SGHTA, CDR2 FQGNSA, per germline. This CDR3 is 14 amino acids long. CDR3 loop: CASSGEFSYNEQYF. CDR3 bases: TGTGCCAGCAGCGGGGAGTTTTCCTACAATGAGCAGTACTTC.

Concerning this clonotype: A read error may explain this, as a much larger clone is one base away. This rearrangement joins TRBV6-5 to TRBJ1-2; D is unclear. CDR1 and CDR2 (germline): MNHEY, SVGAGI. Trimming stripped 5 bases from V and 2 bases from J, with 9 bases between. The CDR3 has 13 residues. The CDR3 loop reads CASSPDFNYGYTF. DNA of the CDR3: TGTGCCAGCAGTCCTGACTTCAACTATGGCTACACCTTC.

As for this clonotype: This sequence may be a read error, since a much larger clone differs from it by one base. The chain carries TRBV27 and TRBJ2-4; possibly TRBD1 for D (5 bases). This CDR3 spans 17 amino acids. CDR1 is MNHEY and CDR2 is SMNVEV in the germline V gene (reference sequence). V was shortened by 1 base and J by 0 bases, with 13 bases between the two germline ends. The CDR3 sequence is CASSLLGRAQAKNIQYF. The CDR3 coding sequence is TGTGCCAGCAGTTTATTGGGGCGTGCTCAAGCCAAAAACATTCAGTACTTC.

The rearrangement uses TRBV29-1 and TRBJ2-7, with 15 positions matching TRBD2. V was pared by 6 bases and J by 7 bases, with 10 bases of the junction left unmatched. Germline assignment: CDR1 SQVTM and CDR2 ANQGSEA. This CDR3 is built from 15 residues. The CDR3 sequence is CSVPRTSGRADEQYF. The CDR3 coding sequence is TGCAGCGTGCCCCGGACTAGCGGGAGGGCCGATGAGCAGTACTTC.

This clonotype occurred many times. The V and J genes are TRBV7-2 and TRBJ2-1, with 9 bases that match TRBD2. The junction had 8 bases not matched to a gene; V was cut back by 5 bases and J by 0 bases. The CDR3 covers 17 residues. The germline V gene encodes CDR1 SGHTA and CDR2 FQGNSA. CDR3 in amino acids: CASSAQTSGFSYNEQFF. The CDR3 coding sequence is TGTGCCAGCAGCGCCCAGACTAGCGGCTTCTCCTACAATGAGCAGTTCTTC. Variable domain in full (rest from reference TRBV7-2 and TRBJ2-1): GAGVSQSPSNKVTEKGKDVELRCDPISGHTALYWYRQSLGQGLEFLIYFQGNSAPDKSGLPSDRFSAERTGGSVSTLTIQRTQQEDSAVYLCASSAQTSGFSYNEQFFGPGTRLTVL.

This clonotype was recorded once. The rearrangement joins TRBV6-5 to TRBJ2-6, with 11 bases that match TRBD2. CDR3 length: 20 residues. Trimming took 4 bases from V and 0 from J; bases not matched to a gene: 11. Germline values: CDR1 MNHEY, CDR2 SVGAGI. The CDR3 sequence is CASSSPGGLAGGSGANVLTF. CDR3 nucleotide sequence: TGTGCCAGCAGTTCCCCCGGGGGGCTAGCGGGAGGCTCTGGGGCCAACGTCCTGACTTTC.